This TCR beta chain was documented in a study of beta chain features in type 1 diabetes. As every portion of the isolated RNA was reverse transcribed, the sequencing read expressed TCRB transcripts. The table came from immunoSEQ multiplex PCR; TCRdb's copy has only in-frame clones and leaves some out. The sample carries about 400,000 clones, over 10% recorded once. This clone turned up a few times. The antigen is undetermined. Study observations and caveats: Equally in patients and controls, shorter templates might have been favored by PCR.

CD4+ naive, central memory, regulatory and stem cell-like memory cells were sorted via CD45RO/CCR7/CD25/CD127/CD95/CD27. Germline V gives CDR1 MGHRA, CDR2 YSYEKL. V was pared by 1 base and J by 4 bases, with 6 bases of the junction left unmatched. The CDR3 contains 17 residues. The material sequenced was naive CD4+ T cells from blood. The origin of this receptor is a man aged 18 to 30 in good health. The rearrangement uses TRBV4-1 and TRBJ2-3, with 12 bases lining up with TRBD2. This CDR3 is CASSQATSGSSPDTQYF. CDR3 sequence (DNA): TGCGCCAGCAGCCAAGCGACTAGCGGGAGTTCTCCAGATACGCAGTATTTT.